Following are 14 T cell receptor beta chains from one sample sequenced in a study of shared clonotypes between healthy human individuals. Profiled with immunoSEQ multiplex PCR; TCRdb holds only in-frame clones, not every one. This sample has roughly 2.4 million clones; nearly 97% occur once, and the top ten carry roughly 0.13%. The sample comprised naive CD4+ T cells sorted from blood. Stated subset: CD45RA+ positively selected. These receptors all come from a man younger than 35 in good health.

Worth noting for this clone: In the same sample, other DNA sequences code for this CDR3. This chain uses TRBV7-2 with TRBJ1-5; D unresolved. Germline V gene sequence: CDR1 SGHTA, CDR2 FQGNSA. V dropped 5 bases and J dropped 5 bases, with 7 bases sitting between them. The CDR3 runs 12 residues. The CDR3 loop is CASSPRDQPQHF. The DNA of the CDR3 is TGTGCCAGCAGCCCTCGTGATCAGCCCCAGCATTTT.

The chain joins TRBV9 to TRBJ2-1; the D is unclear. The CDR3 extends over 15 amino acids. The germline V gene encodes CDR1 SGDLS and CDR2 YYNGEE. V was shortened by 4 bases and J by 6 bases, with 17 bases between the two germline ends. In DNA, the CDR3 is TGTGCCAGCAGCCCCCGGGCTCCCTTTGGCAATGAGCAGTTCTTC. Translation gives CASSPRAPFGNEQFF.

The genes are TRBV6-5 and TRBJ2-7; 8 bases align to TRBD1. Germline assignment: CDR1 MNHEY and CDR2 SVGAGI. With 0 bases clipped from V and 6 bases from J, the junction kept 7 bases outside the gene matches. This CDR3 is built from 15 residues. The CDR3 sequence: CASSYSTTGASEQYF. As DNA, the CDR3 is TGTGCCAGCAGTTACTCGACGACAGGGGCGAGCGAGCAGTACTTC.

The chain joins TRBV30 to TRBJ2-7, with D tentatively TRBD1 (6 bases). Germline CDR1 is GTSNPN and CDR2 is SVGIG (reference sequence). Trimming cost V 5 bases and J 5 bases, with 10 bases left between them. The CDR3 is made up of 11 amino acids. In DNA, the CDR3 is TGTGCCTGGCAGGGGCGTGACGAGCAGTACTTC. Translated: CAWQGRDEQYF.

The chain recombines TRBV10-3 with TRBJ2-7; 9 bases match TRBD2. CDR3 length: 15 amino acids. Germline CDR1 reads ENHRY; CDR2 reads SYGVKD. With V trimmed by 4 bases and J by 0 bases, 4 bases remained unmatched. Here the CDR3 reads CAISGRSGSSYEQYF. CDR3 sequence (DNA): TGTGCCATCAGTGGACGTAGCGGGAGCTCCTACGAGCAGTACTTC.

The J gene is TRBJ1-5, the V gene TRBV28; weak D call: TRBD1 (5 bases). The CDR3 has 14 residues. Trimming took off 5 bases at V and 6 bases at J, with 14 bases between the two ends. From germline, CDR1 is MDHEN and CDR2 SYDVKM. CDR3 residues: CASSLPGGAQPQHF. The CDR3 region has the DNA TGTGCCAGCAGTCTCCCCGGGGGTGCTCAGCCCCAGCATTTT.

The chain links TRBV30 to TRBJ1-2; D perhaps matches TRBD1 (5 bases). V was cut by 0 bases and J by 0 bases, with 17 bases left in between. The CDR3 consists of 17 residues. Germline V gene sequence: CDR1 GTSNPN, CDR2 SVGIG (reference sequence). CDR3 loop: CAWSVTEWGEANYGYTF. CDR3 DNA: TGTGCCTGGAGTGTTACCGAGTGGGGGGAAGCTAACTATGGCTACACCTTC.

The V and J genes are TRBV30 and TRBJ1-4, with D perhaps TRBD1 (5 bases). In germline, CDR1 is GTSNPN, CDR2 SVGIG (reference sequence). This CDR3 is built from 12 residues. The germline V and J ends were trimmed by 0 bases and 11 bases, with 10 bases remaining between them. The CDR3 bases are TGTGCCTGGAGTGTTCTGACAGAGAAACTGTTTTTT. The encoded protein is CAWSVLTEKLFF.

The rearrangement links TRBV9 to TRBJ2-5; 7 bases map to TRBD2. The CDR3 loop spans 15 amino acids. J was trimmed by 5 bases and V by 0 bases; bases with no gene match: 7. The germline V gene encodes CDR1 SGDLS and CDR2 YYNGEE. CDR3 coding DNA: TGTGCCAGCAGCGTAGATACTAGCGTAAGGGAGACCCAGTACTTC. The encoded protein is CASSVDTSVRETQYF.

V usage is TRBV6-1 and J usage is TRBJ2-3; D might be TRBD1 (5 bases). Trimming removed 6 bases at V and 4 bases at J, with 17 bases between. Germline V gene lookup returns CDR1 MNHNS and CDR2 SASEGT. This CDR3 is built from 15 residues. In DNA, the CDR3 is TGTGCCAGCAGAGAAAGCAGGGTTGGATCAGATACGCAGTATTTT. Translation: CASRESRVGSDTQYF.

This chain links TRBV2 with TRBJ1-1, with a weak D call TRBD1 (5 bases). CDR3 size: 13 residues. V was clipped by 7 bases and J by 1 base, with 10 bases between them. Germline V gene data show CDR1 as SNHLY and CDR2 as FYNNEI. The chain's CDR3 is CASKAGENTEAFF. For the CDR3, the DNA is TGTGCCAGCAAAGCGGGGGAGAACACTGAAGCTTTCTTT. Full variable domain (rest looked up from reference TRBV2 and TRBJ1-1): EPEVTQTPSHQVTQMGQEVILRCVPISNHLYFYWYRQILGQKVEFLVSFYNNEISEKSEIFDDQFSVERPDGSNFTLKIRSTKLEDSAMYFCASKAGENTEAFFGQGTRLTVV.

The rearrangement links TRBV5-1 to TRBJ2-1; D tentatively reads TRBD1 or TRBD2 (5 bases each). Germline V gene sequence: CDR1 SGHRS, CDR2 YFSETQ. The CDR3 is 15 amino acids. V was cut by 4 bases and J by 5 bases, with 16 bases left in between. Written as DNA, the CDR3 is TGCGCCAGCAGCGGGACCTTTGCCTGGAACAATGAGCAGTTCTTC. Its translation: CASSGTFAWNNEQFF.

V gene TRBV7-6 combines with J gene TRBJ2-5; 8 nucleotides line up with TRBD1. The germline V gene encodes CDR1 SGHVS and CDR2 FNYEAQ. The V segment lost 5 bases and the J segment 7 bases; nucleotides outside the gene matches: 6. This CDR3 region has 13 residues. DNA for the CDR3: TGTGCCAGCAGCCAAGGACAGGGAGGGACCCAGTACTTC. Its protein product is CASSQGQGGTQYF. Full variable domain (missing parts from reference TRBV7-6 and TRBJ2-5): GAGVSQSPRYKVTKRGQDVALRCDPISGHVSLYWYRQALGQGPEFLTYFNYEAQQDKSGLPNDRFSAERPEGSISTLTIQRTEQRDSAMYRCASSQGQGGTQYFGPGTRLLVL.

The chain couples TRBV7-3 to TRBJ1-2; the match to TRBD1 covers 8 bases. Germline V gene lookup returns CDR1 SGHTA and CDR2 FQGTGA. CDR3 size: 13 residues. The ends lost 4 bases at V and 6 bases at J; junction bases unmatched: 4. The chain's CDR3 is CASSSQGADGYTF. The CDR3 DNA reads TGTGCCAGCAGCTCTCAGGGGGCGGATGGCTACACCTTC.